A single sample gave rise to the 30 T cell receptor beta chains below, sequenced in a study of blood T cell repertoires in COVID-19. The protocol was immunoSEQ multiplex PCR, while the TCRdb copy is restricted to in-frame clones and leaves out a portion. The table includes 60,000 to 75,000 clones, around 87% detected once. Sample: peripheral blood. These receptors all come from a man between 50 and 59 years old with active COVID-19.

The CDR3 spells CASSQGPPGLAAYEQYF. The CDR3, as DNA: TGTGCCAGCAGCCAAGGGCCCCCGGGACTAGCAGCCTACGAGCAGTACTTC. The V gene is TRBV3-1 (or the pseudogene TRBV3-2), the J gene TRBJ2-7; 9 bases map to TRBD2. This CDR3 spans 17 amino acids. V shed 1 base and J 2 bases; nucleotides not matched to a gene: 9. CDR1 LGHDT and CDR2 YNNKEL come from the germline V gene (reference sequence).

The chain has TRBV18 and TRBJ2-1, with 7 bases aligning to TRBD1. The J segment lost 5 bases and the V segment lost 3 bases, leaving 1 base of the junction unmatched. This CDR3 is 13 amino acids long. The germline CDR1 and CDR2 sequences are KGHSH and LQKENI. Here the CDR3 reads CASSPGQNNEQFF. The CDR3 coding sequence is TGTGCCAGCTCACCGGGACAGAACAATGAGCAGTTCTTC. The full variable domain, its missing parts supplied by reference TRBV18 and TRBJ2-1, is NAGVMQNPRHLVRRRGQEARLRCSPMKGHSHVYWYRQLPEEGLKFMVYLQKENIIDESGMPKERFSAEFPKEGPSILRIQQVVRGDSAAYFCASSPGQNNEQFFGPGTRLTVL.

The chain recombines TRBV3-1 (or the pseudogene TRBV3-2) with TRBJ1-2; D is undetermined. This CDR3 has 15 amino acids. Per germline, CDR1 LGHDT and CDR2 YNNKEL (reference sequence). The V end was cut by 3 bases, the J end by 6 bases, with 17 bases between. The CDR3 loop reads CASSHPAGGRDGYTF. The CDR3 DNA reads as TGTGCCAGCAGCCACCCGGCAGGAGGGCGGGATGGCTACACCTTC.

The rearrangement joins TRBV29-1 to TRBJ2-1, with 7 bases aligning to TRBD2. The V gene end was trimmed by 3 bases and the J gene end by 9 bases; junction bases not matched to a gene: 8. CDR1 is SQVTM and CDR2 is ANQGSEA in the germline V gene. The CDR3 sequence is 13 residues long. CDR3 sequence reads: CSVDWRGRGEQFF. The CDR3 coding sequence is TGCAGCGTTGACTGGCGGGGGAGAGGTGAGCAGTTCTTC.

The chain links TRBV6-5 to TRBJ2-1, with D possibly TRBD1 on 6 matching bases. CDR3 length equals 11 residues. Germline V gives CDR1 MNHEY, CDR2 SVGAGI. V lost 6 bases, J lost 12 bases, and 12 bases lay in between. CDR3 sequence: CASSVGTRQFF. The CDR3 region has the DNA TGTGCCAGCAGCGTTGGGACAAGGCAGTTCTTC.

This clone was counted only a few times. The genes are TRBV28 and TRBJ2-7; 11 bases are a match to TRBD1. CDR3 length: 15 amino acids. The V and J ends lost 4 bases and 3 bases, in that order; junction bases with no gene match: 5. Germline loops: CDR1 MDHEN, CDR2 SYDVKM. The CDR3 reads CASSSGTGGFYEQYF. CDR3 nucleotide sequence: TGTGCCAGCAGTTCCGGGACAGGGGGTTTCTACGAGCAGTACTTC.

The chain carries TRBV7-9 and TRBJ2-7; D ambiguous. The CDR3 runs 14 residues. V lost 5 bases, J lost 4 bases, and 15 bases lay in between. Germline V CDR1 and CDR2: SEHNR, FQNEAQ (reference sequence). CDR3 nucleotides: TGTGCCAGCAGCACCACTGCGAGGTCATACGAGCAGTACTTC. Its protein is CASSTTARSYEQYF.

The V call is TRBV9, the J call TRBJ2-7; 10 nucleotides align to TRBD2. The germline gives CDR1 SGDLS, CDR2 YYNGEE. The CDR3 is 15 amino acids. V lost 0 bases to trimming and J lost 3 bases; unmatched junction nucleotides: 3. DNA of the CDR3: TGTGCCAGCAGCGTAGCTAGCGGGAGTGGCTACGAGCAGTACTTC. It translates to CASSVASGSGYEQYF.

Only a few counts were recorded for this clone. The same CDR3 is also encoded by other DNA sequences in this sample. The genes are TRBV5-1 and TRBJ1-1; 8 positions match TRBD1. The CDR3 extends over 18 amino acids. V was pared by 0 bases and J by 5 bases, with 15 bases of the junction left unmatched. In germline, CDR1 is SGHRS, CDR2 YFSETQ. The CDR3 is CASSLAVVGTGIGTEAFF. DNA for the CDR3: TGCGCCAGCAGCTTGGCCGTGGTTGGGACAGGAATTGGGACTGAAGCTTTCTTT.

This clone is classed as medium-sized. The chain has TRBV7-2 and TRBJ2-7; TRBD2 is a possible D gene (5 bases). Germline V gene sequence: CDR1 SGHTA, CDR2 FQGNSA. V was trimmed by 3 bases and J by 6 bases, leaving 24 bases between them. This CDR3 region has 17 residues. The CDR3 nucleotides are TGTGCCAGCAGCTTTTTTGAGTTCGGGGATCCGGAGCGCGAGCAGTACTTC. It specifies CASSFFEFGDPEREQYF.

The chain couples TRBV28 to TRBJ2-7, with a tentative D call TRBD1 (5 bases). This CDR3 comprises 16 residues. The germline V and J ends were trimmed by 3 bases and 4 bases, with 19 bases remaining between them. Germline CDR1 MDHEN, CDR2 SYDVKM. DNA for the CDR3: TGTGCCAGCAGTTTCAGGGAATCCTCTCAATCGTACGAGCAGTACTTC. Its protein product is CASSFRESSQSYEQYF.

About this clone: The missing conserved phenylalanine or tryptophan at the end of this CDR3 makes a read error likely. The DNA is left out, because the CDR3 cannot be placed on it with certainty; the CDR3 is given as TCRdb lists it. This rearrangement joins TRBV28 to TRBJ1-2; the table's TRBD1 call for D was not verified on the DNA. Germline CDR1 is MDHEN and CDR2 is SYDVKM. The CDR3 region is 14 residues in length, termini included. The CDR3 spells CASSSSVGQGVPFS.

The chain has TRBV5-1 and TRBJ2-7, with D maybe TRBD1 (6 bases). CDR1 SGHRS and CDR2 YFSETQ come from the germline V gene. This CDR3 comprises 15 residues. V was shortened by 0 bases and J by 3 bases, with 13 bases between the two germline ends. Here the CDR3 reads CASSLAQGNFYEQYF. The CDR3 nucleotides read TGCGCCAGCAGCTTGGCTCAGGGGAACTTCTACGAGCAGTACTTC.

The rearrangement joins TRBV5-6 to TRBJ2-1, with 7 bases lining up with TRBD2. The CDR3 is 16 amino acids. The V segment lost 0 bases and the J segment 0 bases; nucleotides outside the gene matches: 3. Germline CDR1 reads SGHDT; CDR2 reads YYEEEE. In DNA form, the CDR3 reads TGTGCCAGCAGCTTGGTGGGCGGGAGCTCCTACAATGAGCAGTTCTTC. Protein sequence: CASSLVGGSSYNEQFF.

As regards this clone: At one end, the junction sequence differs from germline, possibly due to a read error. The chain uses TRBV3-1 (or the pseudogene TRBV3-2) and TRBJ1-2; 7 nucleotides line up with TRBD1. This CDR3 has 15 amino acids. CDR1 is LGHDT and CDR2 is YNNKEL in the germline V gene (reference sequence). CDR3 coding DNA: TGTGCCAGCAGTCAAGACTTCCGGGACAGTGGTGGCTACACCTTC. This gives the protein CASSQDFRDSGGYTF.

The chain has TRBV29-1 and TRBJ1-1; D might be TRBD1 (6 bases). This CDR3 has 13 residues. V was cut by 7 bases and J by 0 bases, with 12 bases left in between. Germline CDR1 is SQVTM and CDR2 is ANQGSEA. The CDR3 nucleotides read TGCAGCGGGGCAGGGGCACTGAACACTGAAGCTTTCTTT. Amino acid sequence: CSGAGALNTEAFF. Full variable domain (remainder filled in from reference TRBV29-1 and TRBJ1-1): SAVISQKPSRDICQRGTSLTIQCQVDSQVTMMFWYRQQPGQSLTLIATANQGSEATYESGFVIDKFPISRPNLTFSTLTVSNMSPEDSSIYLCSGAGALNTEAFFGQGTRLTVV.

The V call is TRBV24-1, the J call TRBJ1-2; 7 bases are a match to TRBD1. The CDR3 has 14 residues. V dropped 6 bases and J dropped 5; count of bases not matched to a gene: 8. CDR1 and CDR2 (germline): KGHDR, SFDVKD. The CDR3 nucleotides are TGTGCCACCAGTTTGGGGGGACAGCCTTATGGCTACACCTTC. The encoded protein is CATSLGGQPYGYTF.

This sequence joins TRBV11-2 and TRBJ2-7, with TRBD1 identical over 11 bases. Germline CDR1 is SGHAT and CDR2 is FQNNGV. This CDR3 spans 15 amino acids. V lost 6 bases to trimming and J lost 7 bases; unmatched junction nucleotides: 11. The CDR3: CASRRTGQGVREQYF. CDR3 nucleotide sequence: TGTGCCAGCAGACGTACGGGACAGGGGGTCCGAGAGCAGTACTTC.

This clone was seen a few times. The chain joins TRBV30 to TRBJ2-1; no reliable D call. The germline CDR1 and CDR2 sequences are GTSNPN and SVGIG (reference sequence). Trimming shortened V by 5 bases and J by 7 bases, and 6 bases separated the two germline ends. The CDR3 covers 10 residues. The CDR3 sequence is CAWGRNEQFF. CDR3 nucleotide sequence: TGTGCCTGGGGTCGGAATGAGCAGTTCTTC.

This clone was detected once. The chain has TRBV18 and TRBJ2-7; D may be TRBD1 (5 bases). Germline CDR1 and CDR2: KGHSH and LQKENI. V was shortened by 2 bases and J by 5 bases, with 13 bases between the two germline ends. The CDR3 is 14 residues long. CDR3 nucleotides: TGTGCCAGCTCACCAATCGTCCAGGGCCACGAGCAGTACTTC. Protein product: CASSPIVQGHEQYF.

This CDR3 reads CASSLNSGGGTDTQYF. The CDR3 DNA is TGTGCCAGCAGCTTAAATAGCGGGGGAGGCACAGATACGCAGTATTTT. The gene calls are TRBV11-3 and TRBJ2-3, with 9 bases that match TRBD2. V gave up 2 bases and J gave up 1 base; unmatched junction bases: 4. Germline CDR1 and CDR2: SGHNT and YENEEA. This CDR3 is 16 amino acids long.

V usage is TRBV9 and J usage is TRBJ1-1, with D possibly TRBD1 on 5 matching bases. The CDR3 runs 16 residues. CDR1 is SGDLS and CDR2 is YYNGEE in the germline V gene. Trimming took off 0 bases at V and 1 base at J, with 13 bases between the two ends. The CDR3 loop is CASSVAPTVENTEAFF. CDR3 sequence (DNA): TGTGCCAGCAGCGTAGCTCCGACAGTTGAGAACACTGAAGCTTTCTTT.

The rearrangement joins TRBV6-1 to TRBJ1-5; TRBD1 matches 7 bases. Germline V lookup: CDR1 MNHNS, CDR2 SASEGT. The CDR3 consists of 16 residues. V gave up 1 base and J gave up 7 bases; unmatched junction bases: 10. DNA of the CDR3: TGTGCCAGCAGTGAAGAATTTAGACAGGGCGGACAGCCCCAGCATTTT. This translates into CASSEEFRQGGQPQHF.

The gene calls are TRBV18 and TRBJ1-4; 7 bases fit TRBD1. The germline CDR1 and CDR2 sequences are KGHSH and LQKENI. With V trimmed by 1 base and J by 0 bases, 2 bases remained unmatched. The CDR3 runs 16 residues. The chain's CDR3 is CASSPQGATTNEKLFF. CDR3 nucleotide sequence: TGTGCCAGCTCACCACAGGGGGCAACAACTAATGAAAAACTGTTTTTT.

The table lists this clone with a count of one. The V gene is TRBV5-4, the J gene TRBJ2-5; 7 bases are a match to TRBD2. Per the germline V gene, CDR1 is SGHNT and CDR2 is YYREEE (reference sequence). With 4 bases clipped from V and 2 bases from J, the junction kept 5 bases outside the gene matches. The CDR3 length is 14 residues. CDR3 protein: CASSRLAEQETQYF. The CDR3 DNA follows: TGTGCCAGCAGCCGGCTAGCGGAGCAAGAGACCCAGTACTTC.

The gene calls are TRBV7-9 and TRBJ1-1, with D perhaps matching TRBD1 (6 bases). Germline V gene lookup returns CDR1 SEHNR and CDR2 FQNEAQ (reference sequence). Trimming removed 1 base from V and 3 bases from J, with 12 bases in between. The CDR3 covers 15 residues. In DNA form, the CDR3 reads TGTGCCAGCAGCTTAGTACAGGGACGGGACACTGAAGCTTTCTTT. Protein: CASSLVQGRDTEAFF. Based on the CDR3 plus reference TRBV7-9 and TRBJ1-1, the full variable domain is DTGVSQNPRHKITKRGQNVTFRCDPISEHNRLYWYRQTLGQGPEFLTYFQNEAQLEKSRLLSDRFSAERPKGSFSTLEIQRTEQGDSAMYLCASSLVQGRDTEAFFGQGTRLTVV.

This clone was counted a single time. The J gene is TRBJ1-5, the V gene TRBV28; D remains unclear. Per the germline V gene, CDR1 is MDHEN and CDR2 is SYDVKM. CDR3 size: 12 residues. V was clipped by 5 bases and J by 4 bases, with 6 bases between them. DNA for the CDR3: TGTGCCAGCAGTAGTACAAATCAGCCCCAGCATTTT. It translates to CASSSTNQPQHF.

The V and J genes are TRBV5-1 and TRBJ2-1; TRBD2 matches 9 bases. Per the germline V gene, CDR1 is SGHRS and CDR2 is YFSETQ. The length of the CDR3 is 16 residues. J gave up 2 bases and V 0 bases, and 3 bases lay outside the gene matches. CDR3 coding DNA: TGCGCCAGCAGCTTGGTCGGCGGGGGGGCCTACAATGAGCAGTTCTTC. Encoded protein: CASSLVGGGAYNEQFF.

This clone was recorded once. The rearrangement uses TRBV29-1 and TRBJ2-3, with 8 positions matching TRBD2. Looked up from germline, CDR1 is SQVTM and CDR2 is ANQGSEA. V shed 6 bases and J 2 bases; nucleotides not matched to a gene: 10. This CDR3 contains 15 residues. CDR3 in amino acids: CSVPPTSANTDTQYF. The CDR3 nucleotides read TGCAGCGTCCCTCCGACTAGCGCGAACACAGATACGCAGTATTTT.

This rearrangement joins TRBV3-1 (or the pseudogene TRBV3-2) to TRBJ2-1, with D perhaps TRBD1 (5 bases). Germline values: CDR1 LGHDT, CDR2 YNNKEL (reference sequence). This CDR3 has 13 amino acids. V dropped 0 bases and J dropped 11 bases, with 11 bases sitting between them. The CDR3 is CASSQDRVGQQFF. The CDR3 DNA follows: TGTGCCAGCAGCCAAGATCGAGTGGGGCAGCAGTTCTTC.